The 2 T cell receptor beta chains reported below all come from one sample, sequenced in a study of T cell responses to AZD1222 COVID-19 vaccine. The table came from immunoSEQ multiplex PCR; TCRdb's copy has only in-frame clones and leaves some out. The repertoire holds more than 95,000 clones, with 85% to 90% as singletons. The input for sequencing was peripheral blood, taken 28 days after the second AZD1222 dose. These receptors all stem from an adult who received the AZD1222 COVID-19 vaccine.

This clone was observed a single time. The chain is built from TRBV11-2 and TRBJ2-3, with 8 bases that match TRBD2. Germline CDR1 is SGHAT and CDR2 is FQNNGV. This CDR3 contains 15 residues. V shed 4 bases, J shed 4 bases, and the junction held 7 bases outside the gene matches. CDR3 nucleotide sequence: TGTGCCAGCAGCTATAGCGGGGCCGGCGCAGATACGCAGTATTTT. Its protein product is CASSYSGAGADTQYF.

The chain links TRBV7-9 to TRBJ1-2, with 8 bases identical to TRBD1. The CDR3 runs to 16 residues. V trimming: 5 bases; J trimming: 5 bases; junction bases outside the gene matches: 13. CDR1 is SEHNR and CDR2 is FQNEAQ in the germline V gene (reference sequence). This chain's CDR3 is CASSPTAVTGVYGYTF. The CDR3 DNA sequence: TGTGCCAGCAGCCCGACAGCCGTGACAGGGGTTTATGGCTACACCTTC.